The 13 T cell receptor beta chains presented below share a single source sample, sequenced in a study of blood T cell repertoires in COVID-19. Generated by immunoSEQ multiplex PCR, the TCRdb table keeps only in-frame clones and is missing some. Of some 330,000 clones listed, roughly four fifths are singletons. What was sequenced was PBMCs or T cells enriched from blood (not recorded which). The receptor set was obtained from a woman in her 50s who had recovered from COVID-19.

The chain couples TRBV19 to TRBJ1-4; D is unclear. Germline CDR1 LNHDA, CDR2 SQIVND (reference sequence). V was pared by 5 bases and J by 8 bases, with 12 bases between. This CDR3 is 13 amino acids long. CDR3 bases: TGTGCCAGTAGTGCGTCGAAAAGAGAAAAACTGTTTTTT. Encoded protein: CASSASKREKLFF.

In DNA, the CDR3 is TGTGCCAGCAGCCAAACTCCGGGACTAGCGGGAGTCCACTACAATGAGCAGTTCTTC. Protein: CASSQTPGLAGVHYNEQFF. This chain uses TRBV9 with TRBJ2-1; 14 bases map to TRBD2. CDR1 SGDLS and CDR2 YYNGEE come from the germline V gene. Unmatched junction bases numbered 12, after V lost 4 bases and J lost 3 bases. The CDR3 has 19 amino acids.

The chain employs TRBV5-1 and TRBJ1-4; 11 positions match TRBD1. The CDR3 covers 17 residues. The junction had 4 bases not matched to a gene; V was cut back by 1 base and J by 2 bases. Germline-derived CDR1 and CDR2 are SGHRS and YFSETQ. The chain's CDR3 is CASSLWGQGGTNEKLFF. The DNA of the CDR3 is TGCGCCAGCAGCTTGTGGGGACAGGGGGGCACTAATGAAAAACTGTTTTTT.

The chain combines TRBV7-6 with TRBJ1-1; 8 bases align to TRBD1. Germline loops: CDR1 SGHVS, CDR2 FNYEAQ. This CDR3 is built from 15 residues. Trimming cost V 6 bases and J 4 bases; bases outside gene matches: 10. CDR3 sequence reads: CASRGWDRLFTEAFF. DNA of the CDR3: TGTGCCAGCAGGGGTTGGGACAGGCTATTCACTGAAGCTTTCTTT.

CDR3 amino acids: CASGPGRNTIYF. CDR3 DNA sequence: TGTGCCAGCGGACCCGGGAGAAACACCATATATTTT. V usage is TRBV6-5 and J usage is TRBJ1-3; no reliable D call. V lost 8 bases and J lost 5, with 10 bases in between. This CDR3 contains 12 residues. CDR1 and CDR2 (germline): MNHEY, SVGAGI.

A few counts support this clone. The chain recombines TRBV7-8 with TRBJ1-2; TRBD1 is a possible D gene (6 bases). Per germline, CDR1 SGHVS and CDR2 FQNEAQ. The CDR3 totals 15 residues. Trimming stripped 3 bases from V and 2 bases from J, with 13 bases between. This CDR3 reads CASSLRLQGNYGYTF. The CDR3 region has the DNA TGTGCCAGCAGCTTGCGATTACAGGGAAACTATGGCTACACCTTC.

The chain recombines TRBV15 with TRBJ1-4; 10 bases agree with TRBD1. The length of the CDR3 is 19 residues. The ends lost 2 bases at V and 0 bases at J; junction bases unmatched: 9. CDR1 and CDR2 (germline): LNHNV, YYDKDF (reference sequence). The CDR3 DNA follows: TGTGCCACCAGCAGATTCTGGACAGGGGGGACCGCAACTAATGAAAAACTGTTTTTT. This sequence encodes CATSRFWTGGTATNEKLFF.

The chain links TRBV6-2 or TRBV6-3 to TRBJ2-7; TRBD2 is a possible D gene (6 bases). V dropped 2 bases and J dropped 6 bases, with 14 bases sitting between them. CDR1 is MNHEY, CDR2 SVGEGT, per germline. The CDR3 is 14 amino acids. The CDR3, as DNA: TGTGCCAGCAGTTACGCCGGGGGATCGGTCGAGCAGTACTTC. This translates into CASSYAGGSVEQYF.

The chain has TRBV4-1 and TRBJ1-5; no clear D. CDR3 length: 14 residues. Germline lookup yields CDR1 MGHRA and CDR2 YSYEKL. Between the trimmed V and J ends, which lost 6 bases and 2 bases, there was a span of 11 bases. The CDR3 here is CASSAGAGNQPQHF. In DNA form, the CDR3 reads TGCGCCAGCAGTGCGGGCGCCGGCAATCAGCCCCAGCATTTT.

This chain links TRBV14 with TRBJ1-1, with 7 bases lining up with TRBD1. The CDR3 spans 14 residues. V trimming: 3 bases; J trimming: 10 bases; junction bases outside the gene matches: 11. Germline V gene lookup returns CDR1 SGHDN and CDR2 FVKESK. CDR3 sequence (DNA): TGTGCCAGCAGCCAGTCCCCTCGGCGGACAGGAGCTTTCTTT. Its protein is CASSQSPRRTGAFF.

V gene TRBV2 combines with J gene TRBJ2-1, with TRBD1 matching over 7 bases. Germline V gene lookup returns CDR1 SNHLY and CDR2 FYNNEI. Losses at the gene ends were 6 bases for V and 5 bases for J; bases not matched to a gene: 13. This CDR3 contains 16 residues. In DNA form, the CDR3 reads TGTGCCAGCAGCGCCGAGTGGGGACAGATAAACAATGAGCAGTTCTTC. Amino acid sequence: CASSAEWGQINNEQFF. Full variable domain (rest looked up from reference TRBV2 and TRBJ2-1): EPEVTQTPSHQVTQMGQEVILRCVPISNHLYFYWYRQILGQKVEFLVSFYNNEISEKSEIFDDQFSVERPDGSNFTLKIRSTKLEDSAMYFCASSAEWGQINNEQFFGPGTRLTVL.

V gene TRBV29-1 combines with J gene TRBJ1-1, with a possible D match to TRBD1 (6 bases). CDR3 size: 12 residues. The V gene's germline CDR1 is SQVTM and CDR2 ANQGSEA. The ends were cut back, 4 bases at V and 7 bases at J, with 13 bases in the middle. CDR3 sequence: CSVVWATGEAFF. DNA of the CDR3: TGCAGCGTTGTGTGGGCGACAGGTGAAGCTTTCTTT.

The chain combines TRBV30 with TRBJ2-7; D perhaps matches TRBD2 (7 bases). Germline V lookup: CDR1 GTSNPN, CDR2 SVGIG (reference sequence). V dropped 0 bases and J dropped 4 bases, with 13 bases sitting between them. There are 14 residues in the CDR3. CDR3 bases: TGTGCCTGGAGTGTCGCGGGGGCTCGATACGAGCAGTACTTC. Residues: CAWSVAGARYEQYF.